Listed below are T cell receptor beta chains from one sample, sequenced in a study of human T cells and chemical hapten exposure. Using its own MiXCR run on the RACE reads, TCRdb lists one record per CDR3 protein. The profile covers 300,000 to 450,000 distinct CDR3 sequences, with roughly 5.3% appearing a single time and 2.5% to 3% taken by the ten largest. The source was whole blood, collected in connection with sensitization to the hapten diphenylcyclopropenone (DPC). These receptors were taken from a woman aged 45 to 65 with alopecia areata. Some clones in this sample may be carry-over from other donors' samples. The CDR3 runs from the conserved cysteine through the conserved F or W. Each record gives: clone size, J gene, D gene, V gene, CDR3 DNA, CDR3 protein. A D gene is named only where the DNA matches it firmly. Clone size is not always given. Where it is, it says once, few, many or a class for expanded clones.

many,TRBJ1-5,.,TRBV20-1,TGCAGTGCTAGACAGGAAAATAATCAGCCCCAGCATTTT,CSARQENNQPQHF
many,TRBJ2-7,.,TRBV12-3/TRBV12-4,TGTGCCACTGGGATAAGCTCCTACGAGCAGTACTTC,CATGISSYEQYF
many,TRBJ1-2,.,TRBV20-1,TGCAGTGCATCCTTTTCGGGGGGCAACTATGGCTACACCTTC,CSASFSGGNYGYTF
.,TRBJ1-6,.,TRBV28,TGTGCCAGCACAAACAGCTATAATTCACCCCTCCACTTT,CASTNSYNSPLHF
.,TRBJ1-1,TRBD1,TRBV12-3/TRBV12-4,TGTGCCAGCAGTTTTGGGGACAGGGCGAACACTGAAGCTTTCTTT,CASSFGDRANTEAFF
.,TRBJ2-5,.,TRBV7-2,TGTGCCAGCAGCTTAGTAACAGGAGGCGAGACCCAGTACTTC,CASSLVTGGETQYF
few,TRBJ1-1,TRBD1,TRBV9,TGTGCCAGCAGCGTAGGACAGGGGTCCTCGGGCACTGAAGCTTTCTTT,CASSVGQGSSGTEAFF
many,TRBJ2-2,.,TRBV29-1,TGCAGCGTTTCCGGACTGATCACCGGGGAGCTGTTTTTT,CSVSGLITGELFF
.,TRBJ2-5,TRBD1,TRBV4-1,TGCGCCAGCAGCCCGGGGACAGGAGAAGAGACCCAGTACTTC,CASSPGTGEETQYF
few,TRBJ1-2,TRBD1,TRBV6-5,TGTGCCAGCAGTAAGATACAGGGGTCGAATGGCTACACCTTC,CASSKIQGSNGYTF
many,TRBJ1-5,TRBD1,TRBV12-3/TRBV12-4,TGTGCCAGCAGTTTAAGGACAGGGAAATCTTATAGCAATCAGCCCCAGCATTTT,CASSLRTGKSYSNQPQHF
few,TRBJ2-5,.,TRBV6-6,TGTGCCAGCAGTTACCTGGGGACAACGTCGGAGACCCAGTACTTC,CASSYLGTTSETQYF
few,TRBJ1-1,.,TRBV20-1,TGCAGTGCTAGAGATCTGACAACTGAAGCTTTCTTT,CSARDLTTEAFF
few,TRBJ2-1,.,TRBV7-6,TGTGCCAGCAGCCAAGCCGGCACCTACAATGAGCAGTTCTTC,CASSQAGTYNEQFF
.,TRBJ2-7,TRBD2,TRBV7-2,TGTGCCAGCAGCTTATTCGGGACTAGCGGAGACGAGCAGTACTTC,CASSLFGTSGDEQYF
.,TRBJ2-2,.,TRBV10-3,TGTGCCATCAGAGTAGGACGTAACACCGGGGAGCTGTTTTTT,CAIRVGRNTGELFF
many,TRBJ2-4,.,TRBV12-3/TRBV12-4,TGTGCCAGCAGTTTGGGGCACCTCAAAAACATTCAGTACTTC,CASSLGHLKNIQYF
.,TRBJ1-1,.,TRBV20-1,TGCAGTGCATACAGCCTGAACACTGAAGCTTTCTTT,CSAYSLNTEAFF
many,TRBJ2-2,.,TRBV4-3,TGCGCCAGCAGCCAGGGGGGCGGGCCCGGGGAGCTGTTTTTT,CASSQGGGPGELFF
many,TRBJ1-1,.,TRBV7-2,TGTGCCAGCAGCGCCCACAAGAACACTGAAGCTTTCTTT,CASSAHKNTEAFF
many,TRBJ2-7,TRBD2,TRBV20-1,TGCAGTGCTAGAGATGGTACTAGCGGGAAATACTACGAGCAGTACTTC,CSARDGTSGKYYEQYF
.,TRBJ1-5,.,TRBV15,TGTGCCACCTCTCCCGGTGGGCAGCCCCAGCATTTT,CATSPGGQPQHF
.,TRBJ2-1,TRBD1,TRBV5-1,TGCGACAGCAGCGCGGACAGGCGGTCCTACAATGAGCAGTTCTTC,CDSSADRRSYNEQFF
.,TRBJ2-2,.,TRBV11-2,TGTGCCAGCAGCCCCCTGGGGGGCTCCGCCGGGGAGCTGTTTTTT,CASSPLGGSAGELFF
many,TRBJ2-7,TRBD2,TRBV7-6,TGTGCCAGCAGCTTAGAAGATGGACTAGCGGGCCACGAGCAGTACTTC,CASSLEDGLAGHEQYF
many,TRBJ1-4,.,TRBV2,TGTGCCAGCAGTGAAGGTAGCAGCCGGAATGAAAAACTGTTTTTT,CASSEGSSRNEKLFF
many,TRBJ2-7,.,TRBV12-3/TRBV12-4,TGTGCCAGCAACCTACAGGGATCCGAGCAGTACTTC,CASNLQGSEQYF
many,TRBJ2-2,.,TRBV14,TGTGCCAGCATTCTACGGGGGCAAGCGAACACCGGGGAGCTGTTTTTT,CASILRGQANTGELFF
many,TRBJ2-7,.,TRBV20-1,TGCAGTGCCCCTTTCACGGGGTACTCCTACGAGCAGTACTTC,CSAPFTGYSYEQYF